This TCR beta chain was retrieved from a study of early T cells in non-severe SARS-CoV-2 infection. Overall study: The authors sequenced bulk RNA from unsorted whole blood, leaving chains unpaired. Study results and limitations: Matches to VDJdb favored anti-spike CD8 responses and missed private and CD4 specificities.

This clonotype was seen more than once but under ten times. Its matching antigen is unknown. Each cDNA molecule carried a unique molecular identifier. One entry per CDR3 protein results from TCRdb running MiXCR on the 5' RACE reads. This sample has about 63,000 distinct CDR3 sequences; around 13% occur once, and the top ten carry approximately 4.8%. This sequence was found in an adult who was a healthcare worker with PCR-confirmed SARS-CoV-2 infection or an uninfected control (not recorded which). Source material: whole blood.

The DNA for the CDR3 is TGTGCCAGCAGCAACGGGCGGGCCGACAGGGGGCTGAATGAGCAGTTCTTC. Residues: CASSNGRADRGLNEQFF. V usage is TRBV21-1 and J usage is TRBJ2-1; the table gives TRBD1 as D, unverified against the DNA. TRBV21-1 is labeled a pseudogene. The CDR3 totals 17 residues.